This T cell receptor beta chain was sequenced in a study of T-cell memory formation after mild COVID-19. Study information: In these data, TCR clusters were largely donor specific.

TCRdb re-called the 5' RACE reads through MiXCR, storing one row per CDR3 protein. The profile covers around 150,000 distinct CDR3 sequences, with roughly 15% appearing a single time and around 14% taken by the ten largest. V lost 0 bases and J lost 2; bases outside the gene matches: 4. This CDR3 spans 16 amino acids. The V gene's germline CDR1 is SGDLS and CDR2 YYNGEE. A note on this clonotype: What it binds is not known.

Study-level results: Most CD4+ clones that shrank were in CM and EM, while CD8+ ones turned up in EMRA. Cross-reactive memory apparently joined, as some responding clones appeared in pre-infection memory.

Source material: PBMCs or a T cell subset sorted from them (not recorded which). This TCR was sampled from an adult woman who had mild COVID-19 (a few samples of this study predate the infection). Cell type and time point are not known. The chain combines TRBV9 with TRBJ2-5, with 10 bases that match TRBD2. This chain's CDR3 is CASSVGGLAEQETQYF. DNA for the CDR3: TGTGCCAGCAGCGTAGGAGGACTAGCGGAACAAGAGACCCAGTACTTC.